This entry describes one T cell receptor (beta chain). The treatment: 15 to 20 received Ad26.COV2.S at low or high dose, single or two shots; roughly five received placebo; per-sample allocation not given. Day 63 after the first injection of vaccine or placebo was the sampling time. CDR1 and CDR2 (germline): MNHEY, SVGEGT. Losses at the gene ends were 4 bases for V and 3 bases for J; bases not matched to a gene: 6. CDR3 size: 16 residues. Generated by immunoSEQ multiplex PCR, the TCRdb table keeps only in-frame clones and is missing some. The sample shows about 350,000 clones, 88% of them seen only once. This sample stems from a study of Ad26.COV2.S vaccination and SARS-CoV-2 variants.

Sequencing was performed on peripheral blood, taken in a trial of Ad26.COV2.S vaccine versus placebo. The source is a person aged 18-60 years who received the Ad26.COV2.S COVID-19 vaccine or a placebo. The chain links TRBV6-2 or TRBV6-3 to TRBJ2-7, with TRBD2 identical over 13 bases. The CDR3 sequence: CASSSLRTSGSYEQYF. Here the CDR3 DNA reads TGTGCCAGCAGTTCGCTGAGGACTAGCGGGAGCTACGAGCAGTACTTC.